These 25 T cell receptor beta chains were all obtained from the same sample, sequenced in a study of vaccination and CD4 T cells after COVID-19. TCRdb reprocessed the PCR reads via MiXCR and lists one record per CDR3 protein. The sample carries under 20,000 distinct CDR3 sequences, under 80% recorded once. The material sequenced was CD4+ T cells from blood, taken before SARS-CoV-2 vaccination. These receptors were collected from a human donor who had recovered from COVID-19.

The chain couples TRBV12-1 to TRBJ2-5; no check of the table's D call, TRBD2, against the DNA was made. TRBV12-1 corresponds to a pseudogene. The CDR3 is made up of 17 amino acids. The CDR3 region has the DNA TGTGCCAGCAGCTCCATCCGGACTAGCGGGAACCAAGAGACCCAGTACTTC. As protein: CASSSIRTSGNQETQYF.

The chain employs TRBV7-9 and TRBJ2-7, with a weak D call TRBD2 (6 bases). Trimming took off 1 base at V and 5 bases at J, with 12 bases between the two ends. This CDR3 is 14 amino acids long. The germline V gene encodes CDR1 SEHNR and CDR2 FQNEAQ (reference sequence). The CDR3 DNA reads as TGTGCCAGCAGCTTAGGCACGACTAGGAACGAGCAGTACTTC. This sequence encodes CASSLGTTRNEQYF.

The chain has TRBV2 and TRBJ1-6, with D maybe TRBD1 (6 bases). Germline-derived CDR1 and CDR2 are SNHLY and FYNNEI. The CDR3 covers 19 residues. Trimming shortened V by 5 bases and J by 2 bases, and 22 bases separated the two germline ends. The CDR3 DNA sequence: TGTGCCAGCAGTCGTTTGAGTTCGGGGGGCCGCGCCTATAATTCACCCCTCCACTTT. Translating gives CASSRLSSGGRAYNSPLHF.

In this sample, this clonotype turned up a few times. J is TRBJ1-6 and V is TRBV20-1, with D possibly being TRBD1 (5 bases). The CDR3 has 14 amino acids. V was pared by 6 bases and J by 6 bases, with 15 bases between. Germline V gene data show CDR1 as DFQATT and CDR2 as SNEGSKA (reference sequence). The DNA for the CDR3 is TGCAGTGCGTTTGCCGGGACTCGTAATTCACCCCTCCACTTT. As protein: CSAFAGTRNSPLHF.

This chain connects TRBV19 to TRBJ1-6; TRBD1 might be the D (6 bases). The ends were cut back, 3 bases at V and 5 bases at J, with 8 bases in the middle. The CDR3 loop spans 14 amino acids. Germline CDR1 and CDR2: LNHDA and SQIVND (reference sequence). CDR3 sequence: CASSIGTNNSPLHF. The CDR3 bases are TGTGCCAGTAGTATCGGGACAAATAATTCACCCCTCCACTTT.

V and J are TRBV27 and TRBJ2-2, with D tentatively TRBD2 (6 bases). In germline, CDR1 is MNHEY, CDR2 SMNVEV (reference sequence). Between the trimmed V and J ends, which lost 4 bases and 2 bases, there was a span of 23 bases. The CDR3 is made up of 19 amino acids. CDR3 sequence (DNA): TGTGCCAGCAGTTGGTGGGGGTGGAGGGCAGGGTCCAACACCGGGGAGCTGTTTTTT. Its protein is CASSWWGWRAGSNTGELFF.

This chain links TRBV27 with TRBJ1-1; 8 bases are shared with TRBD1. V lost 5 bases, J lost 0 bases, and 11 bases stayed unmatched. The CDR3 has 17 residues. The germline V gene has CDR1 MNHEY and CDR2 SMNVEV (reference sequence). The CDR3 nucleotides read TGTGCCAGCAGTCCCGGATGGCCAGGGGGCATGAACACTGAAGCTTTCTTT. It yields the protein CASSPGWPGGMNTEAFF.

V usage is TRBV10-1 and J usage is TRBJ2-2; D is uncertain. CDR1 WNHNN and CDR2 SYGVQD come from the germline V gene (reference sequence). Trimming removed 0 bases at V and 5 bases at J, with 4 bases between. The CDR3 contains 13 residues. CDR3 nucleotides: TGCGCCAGCAGTGAGTCTGGGACCGGGGAGCTGTTTTTT. This gives the protein CASSESGTGELFF.

The chain links TRBV24-1 to TRBJ2-7; D unresolved. V was cut by 4 bases and J by 0 bases, with 6 bases left in between. Per the germline V gene, CDR1 is KGHDR and CDR2 is SFDVKD. The CDR3 covers 13 residues. The CDR3 here is CATSEPASYEQYF. In nucleotides, the CDR3 is TGTGCCACCAGTGAGCCGGCCTCCTACGAGCAGTACTTC.

The J gene is TRBJ2-7, the V gene TRBV27, with D tentatively TRBD1 or TRBD2 (8 bases each). From germline, CDR1 is MNHEY and CDR2 SMNVEV (reference sequence). There are 16 residues in the CDR3. V was pared by 4 bases and J by 2 bases, with 18 bases between. CDR3 in amino acids: CASSSRGGDRTYEQYF. The DNA for the CDR3 is TGTGCCAGCAGTTCACGGGGGGGGGACAGGACCTACGAGCAGTACTTC.

The chain links TRBV10-3 to TRBJ2-7; weak D call: TRBD1 (7 bases). The CDR3 is 17 amino acids. The V end was cut by 10 bases, the J end by 0 bases, with 25 bases between. Germline V lookup: CDR1 ENHRY, CDR2 SYGVKD. The CDR3 here is CATRGDHSRKSSYEQYF. DNA of the CDR3: TGTGCCACCAGGGGGGACCATTCACGCAAAAGCTCCTACGAGCAGTACTTC.

The CDR3 region has the DNA TGTGCCAGCAGCTTAGAGGATATAGGACACTACACCGGGGAGCTGTTTTTT. Amino acids: CASSLEDIGHYTGELFF. The chain recombines TRBV11-3 with TRBJ2-2; maybe TRBD1 (5 bases). This CDR3 is 17 amino acids long. Germline-derived CDR1 and CDR2 are SGHNT and YENEEA. With 0 bases removed from V and 3 bases from J, the gap between germline ends came to 14 bases.

The rearrangement uses TRBV20-1 and TRBJ2-4; the match to TRBD2 covers 13 bases. J gave up 1 base and V 5 bases, and 11 bases lay outside the gene matches. The CDR3 runs to 18 residues. From germline, CDR1 is DFQATT and CDR2 SNEGSKA (reference sequence). CDR3 sequence: CSAPPGTSGKRAKNIQYF. Written as DNA, the CDR3 is TGCAGTGCTCCCCCCGGGACTAGCGGGAAGAGGGCCAAAAACATTCAGTACTTC.

This chain links TRBV27 with TRBJ2-7; 7 bases fit TRBD1. The CDR3 length is 15 residues. The V and J ends lost 5 bases and 0 bases, in that order; junction bases with no gene match: 7. Germline V CDR1 and CDR2: MNHEY, SMNVEV (reference sequence). The CDR3 DNA reads as TGTGCCAGCAGTCCCCGACAGGGAAGCTCCTACGAGCAGTACTTC. Translated: CASSPRQGSSYEQYF.

The genes are TRBV7-2 and TRBJ1-3; maybe TRBD1 (6 bases). The CDR3 spans 14 residues. The germline V gene has CDR1 SGHTA and CDR2 FQGNSA. Trimming shortened V by 6 bases and J by 0 bases, and 9 bases separated the two germline ends. The CDR3 protein is CASRRDNSGNTIYF. The CDR3 DNA follows: TGTGCCAGCAGGCGGGACAACTCTGGAAACACCATATATTTT. Full variable domain (rest looked up from reference TRBV7-2 and TRBJ1-3): GAGVSQSPSNKVTEKGKDVELRCDPISGHTALYWYRQSLGQGLEFLIYFQGNSAPDKSGLPSDRFSAERTGGSVSTLTIQRTQQEDSAVYLCASRRDNSGNTIYFGEGSWLTVV.

CDR3 in amino acids: CAGNLGLAGSQETQYF. The CDR3 DNA is TGTGCCGGAAACTTGGGACTAGCGGGCTCCCAAGAGACCCAGTACTTC. V gene TRBV2 combines with J gene TRBJ2-5; 12 bases agree with TRBD2. Trimming at V came to 11 bases and at J to 1 base, leaving 11 bases not matched to a gene. CDR1 is SNHLY, CDR2 FYNNEI, per germline. The CDR3 spans 16 residues.

The gene calls are TRBV27 and TRBJ2-3; no firm D call. V was trimmed by 3 bases and J by 5 bases, leaving 12 bases between them. This CDR3 contains 14 residues. Germline lookup yields CDR1 MNHEY and CDR2 SMNVEV (reference sequence). Here the CDR3 reads CASSFRSILDTQYF. In DNA form, the CDR3 reads TGTGCCAGCAGTTTTCGGAGTATTCTAGATACGCAGTATTTT.

V is TRBV6-5 and J is TRBJ2-1; 11 bases align to TRBD2. With V trimmed by 4 bases and J by 4 bases, 3 bases remained unmatched. The CDR3 is 15 residues long. Germline V lookup: CDR1 MNHEY, CDR2 SVGAGI. CDR3 coding DNA: TGTGCCAGCAGTTCTAGCGGGAGGCATTACAATGAGCAGTTCTTC. It encodes CASSSSGRHYNEQFF.

This clonotype was counted only a few times. The CDR3 nucleotides read TGTGCCAGTAGTGCGAGAGGGACGGGTCAGCCCCAGCATTTT. Translation: CASSARGTGQPQHF. This sequence joins TRBV19 and TRBJ1-5; D might be TRBD1 (5 bases). This CDR3 has 14 residues. Germline CDR1 LNHDA, CDR2 SQIVND (reference sequence). V lost 5 bases and J 6 bases, leaving 14 bases between the germline ends.

The genes are TRBV5-4 and TRBJ1-1; D is perhaps TRBD1 (5 bases). The germline V and J ends were trimmed by 0 bases and 4 bases, with 10 bases remaining between them. This CDR3 spans 14 amino acids. CDR1 SGHNT and CDR2 YYREEE come from the germline V gene (reference sequence). CDR3 sequence (DNA): TGTGCCAGCAGCTTGGAGGGGTATGTCACTGAAGCTTTCTTT. Protein product: CASSLEGYVTEAFF.

The chain links TRBV7-8 to TRBJ2-2; D uncertain. Germline lookup yields CDR1 SGHVS and CDR2 FQNEAQ. This CDR3 is 15 amino acids long. Trimming took 5 bases from V and 7 from J, leaving 17 bases between them. CDR3 DNA: TGTGCCAGCAGCCGTCTCGGGTCCGGCGGCGGGGAGCTGTTTTTT. It encodes CASSRLGSGGGELFF. Combining the CDR3 with reference TRBV7-8 and TRBJ2-2 gives the whole variable domain GAGVSQSPRYKVAKRGQDVALRCDPISGHVSLFWYQQALGQGPEFLTYFQNEAQLDKSGLPSDRFFAERPEGSVSTLKIQRTQQEDSAVYLCASSRLGSGGGELFFGEGSRLTVL.

The V gene is TRBV6-2 or TRBV6-3, the J gene TRBJ2-7, with 8 bases identical to TRBD1. The CDR3 spans 14 residues. V lost 5 bases, J lost 5 bases, and 8 bases stayed unmatched. Germline V gene data show CDR1 as MNHEY and CDR2 as SVGEGT. The CDR3 region is CASSTRTGTHEQYF. The CDR3 DNA sequence: TGTGCCAGCAGTACACGGACAGGGACCCACGAGCAGTACTTC.

The chain couples TRBV12-3 or TRBV12-4 to TRBJ2-3, with a tentative D call TRBD1 (7 bases). The CDR3 covers 15 residues. Between the trimmed V and J ends, which lost 0 bases and 8 bases, there was a span of 15 bases. The CDR3 DNA follows: TGTGCCAGCAGTTTAGCCAGGGGGGCGTCTGGTACGCAGTATTTT. It translates to CASSLARGASGTQYF.

The rearrangement links TRBV25-1 to TRBJ1-3, with 8 bases lining up with TRBD1. CDR1 and CDR2 (germline): MGHDK, SYGVNS. The CDR3 totals 16 residues. V shed 4 bases and J 2 bases; nucleotides not matched to a gene: 7. The CDR3 reads CASSVLGQGTGNTIYF. In nucleotides, the CDR3 is TGTGCCAGCAGTGTTCTTGGACAGGGTACTGGAAACACCATATATTTT. Together with reference TRBV25-1 and TRBJ1-3, the CDR3 gives the full variable domain: EADIYQTPRYLVIGTGKKITLECSQTMGHDKMYWYQQDPGMELHLIHYSYGVNSTEKGDLSSESTVSRIRTEHFPLTLESARPSHTSQYLCASSVLGQGTGNTIYFGEGSWLTVV.

This chain links TRBV7-9 with TRBJ1-2; D unresolved. Germline-derived CDR1 and CDR2 are SEHNR and FQNEAQ (reference sequence). The CDR3 length is 13 residues. Trimming shortened V by 5 bases and J by 7 bases, and 14 bases separated the two germline ends. This CDR3 reads CASSLAVVGGYTF. The CDR3 DNA reads as TGTGCCAGCAGCCTCGCCGTGGTCGGTGGCTACACCTTC.